This T cell receptor (beta chain) was documented in a study of shared clonotypes between healthy human individuals. Measured with immunoSEQ multiplex PCR; TCRdb has only the in-frame clones, and not every one. The sample carries a few million clones, more than 80% recorded once. Trimming removed 4 bases from V and 2 bases from J, with 15 bases in between. Germline V gene data show CDR1 as SGHNT and CDR2 as YYREEE (reference sequence). CDR3 length: 15 amino acids. Study-level findings and limits: Generally, naive subsets (rather than memory subsets) showed larger estimated richness. Even with large depth, rarefaction showed that sorted-subset sequencing was incomplete.

Comment on this clone: What it binds is not known.

V is TRBV5-4 and J is TRBJ1-1; D not certain. The sequencing input was naive CD4+ T cells sorted from blood. The subset: CD45RA+ positively selected. The clonotype was recovered from a man younger than 35 in good health. CDR3 bases: TGTGCCAGCAGCCCGTCTCGGGATTACAACACTGAAGCTTTCTTT. Translating gives CASSPSRDYNTEAFF.